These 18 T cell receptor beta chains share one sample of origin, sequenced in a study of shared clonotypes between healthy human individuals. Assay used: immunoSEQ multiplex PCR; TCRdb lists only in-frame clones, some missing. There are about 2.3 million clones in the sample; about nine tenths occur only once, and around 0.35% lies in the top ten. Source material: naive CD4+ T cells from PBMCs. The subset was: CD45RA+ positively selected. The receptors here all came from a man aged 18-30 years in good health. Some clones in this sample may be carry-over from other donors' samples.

CDR3 residues: CASSLELRSAFNEQFF. The CDR3 DNA follows: TGTGCCAGCAGCTTAGAGTTGCGGAGCGCGTTCAATGAGCAGTTCTTC. The chain links TRBV11-2 to TRBJ2-1, with D hard to call. Germline V CDR1 and CDR2: SGHAT, FQNNGV. The CDR3 is 16 residues long. The V gene lost 0 bases and the J gene lost 6 bases, with 15 bases spanning the gap.

The CDR3 region has the DNA TGTGCCAGCAGTGATTCAGGGGCATTAGGCACCGGGGAGCTGTTTTTT. It codes for CASSDSGALGTGELFF. The rearrangement uses TRBV6-4 and TRBJ2-2, with D perhaps matching TRBD1 (6 bases). This CDR3 has 16 residues. CDR1 and CDR2 from the germline V gene are MRHNA and SNTAGT. The V end was cut by 3 bases, the J end by 4 bases, with 15 bases between.

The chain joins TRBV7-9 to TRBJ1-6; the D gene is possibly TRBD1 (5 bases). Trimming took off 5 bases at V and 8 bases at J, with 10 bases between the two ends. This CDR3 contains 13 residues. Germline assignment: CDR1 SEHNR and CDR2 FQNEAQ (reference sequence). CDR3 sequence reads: CASSNTGDSPLHF. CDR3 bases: TGTGCCAGCAGCAATACAGGAGATTCACCCCTCCACTTT.

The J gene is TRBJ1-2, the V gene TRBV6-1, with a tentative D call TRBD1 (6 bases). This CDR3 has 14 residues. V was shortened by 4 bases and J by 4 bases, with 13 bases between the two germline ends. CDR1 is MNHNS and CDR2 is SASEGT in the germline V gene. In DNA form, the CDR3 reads TGTGCCAGCAGTGTTAATAGGGGGGGCTATGGCTACACCTTC. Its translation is CASSVNRGGYGYTF.

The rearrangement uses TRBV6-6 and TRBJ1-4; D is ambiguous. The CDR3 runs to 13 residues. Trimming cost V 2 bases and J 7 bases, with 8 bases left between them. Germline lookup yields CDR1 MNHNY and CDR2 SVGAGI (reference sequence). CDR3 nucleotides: TGTGCCAGCAGTTACCCCTCAGTTGAAAAACTGTTTTTT. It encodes CASSYPSVEKLFF.

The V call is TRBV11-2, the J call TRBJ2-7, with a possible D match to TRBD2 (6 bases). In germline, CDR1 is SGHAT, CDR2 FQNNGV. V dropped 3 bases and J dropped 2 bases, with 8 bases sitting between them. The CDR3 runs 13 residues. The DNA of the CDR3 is TGTGCCAGCAGCTTTTCGGGGGCCTACGAGCAGTACTTC. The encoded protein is CASSFSGAYEQYF. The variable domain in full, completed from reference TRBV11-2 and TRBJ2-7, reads EAGVAQSPRYKIIEKRQSVAFWCNPISGHATLYWYQQILGQGPKLLIQFQNNGVVDDSQLPKDRFSAERLKGVDSTLKIQPAKLEDSAVYLCASSFSGAYEQYFGPGTRLTVT.

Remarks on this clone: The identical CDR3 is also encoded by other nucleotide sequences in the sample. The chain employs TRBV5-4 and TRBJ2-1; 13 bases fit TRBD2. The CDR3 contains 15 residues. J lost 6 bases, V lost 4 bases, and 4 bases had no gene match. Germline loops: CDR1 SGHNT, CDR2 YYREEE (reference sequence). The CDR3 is CASSQLAGGGNEQFF. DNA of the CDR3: TGTGCCAGCAGCCAACTAGCGGGAGGGGGCAATGAGCAGTTCTTC.

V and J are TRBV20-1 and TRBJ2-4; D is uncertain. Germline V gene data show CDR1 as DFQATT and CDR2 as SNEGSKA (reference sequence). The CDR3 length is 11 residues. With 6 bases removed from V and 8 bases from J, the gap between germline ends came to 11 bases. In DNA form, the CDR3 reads TGCAGTGCCACAGACATTCACATTCAGTACTTC. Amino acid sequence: CSATDIHIQYF.

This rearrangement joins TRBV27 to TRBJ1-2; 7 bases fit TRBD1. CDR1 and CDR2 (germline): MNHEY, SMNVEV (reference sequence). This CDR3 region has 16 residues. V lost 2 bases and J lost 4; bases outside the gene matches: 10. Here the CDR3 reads CASSLQRGRTTYGYTF. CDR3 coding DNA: TGTGCCAGCAGTTTACAAAGGGGGCGAACAACCTATGGCTACACCTTC.

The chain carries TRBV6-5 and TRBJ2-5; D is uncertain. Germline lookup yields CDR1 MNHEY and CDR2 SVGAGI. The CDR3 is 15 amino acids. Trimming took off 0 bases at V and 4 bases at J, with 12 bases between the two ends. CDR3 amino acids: CASSYSSGTRETQYF. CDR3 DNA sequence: TGTGCCAGCAGTTACTCATCGGGTACCCGAGAGACCCAGTACTTC.

Here the CDR3 DNA reads TGTGCCAGTAGTCGTCCCGGGACGTTGCCCCAAGAGACCCAGTACTTC. It yields the protein CASSRPGTLPQETQYF. The chain recombines TRBV19 with TRBJ2-5, with D possibly being TRBD1 or TRBD2 (5 bases each). Germline V gene lookup returns CDR1 LNHDA and CDR2 SQIVND (reference sequence). V gave up 5 bases and J gave up 1 base, with 17 bases separating them. The CDR3 extends over 16 amino acids. The variable domain in full, with the rest retrieved from reference TRBV19 and TRBJ2-5, is DGGITQSPKYLFRKEGQNVTLSCEQNLNHDAMYWYRQDPGQGLRLIYYSQIVNDFQKGDIAEGYSVSREKKESFPLTVTSAQKNPTAFYLCASSRPGTLPQETQYFGPGTRLLVL.

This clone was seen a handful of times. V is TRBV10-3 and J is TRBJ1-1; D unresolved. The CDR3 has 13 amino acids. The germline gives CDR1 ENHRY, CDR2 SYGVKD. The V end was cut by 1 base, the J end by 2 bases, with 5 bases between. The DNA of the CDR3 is TGTGCCATCAGTGAGTTATCAAACACTGAAGCTTTCTTT. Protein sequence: CAISELSNTEAFF.

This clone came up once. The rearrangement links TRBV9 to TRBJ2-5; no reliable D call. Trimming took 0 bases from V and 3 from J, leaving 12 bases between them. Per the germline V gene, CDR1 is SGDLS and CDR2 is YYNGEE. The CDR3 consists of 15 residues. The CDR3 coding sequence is TGTGCCAGCAGCGTAGAGGGAAGACGGAAAGAGACCCAGTACTTC. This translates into CASSVEGRRKETQYF.

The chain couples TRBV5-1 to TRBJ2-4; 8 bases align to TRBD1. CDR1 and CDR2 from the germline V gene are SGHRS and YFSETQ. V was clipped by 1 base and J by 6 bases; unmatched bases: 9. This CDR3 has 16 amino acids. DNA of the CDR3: TGCGCCAGCAGCTTGTCGACAGGGGAAATGGGAAACATTCAGTACTTC. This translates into CASSLSTGEMGNIQYF. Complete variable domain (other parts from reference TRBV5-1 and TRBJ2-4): KAGVTQTPRYLIKTRGQQVTLSCSPISGHRSVSWYQQTPGQGLQFLFEYFSETQRNKGNFPGRFSGRQFSNSRSEMNVSTLELGDSALYLCASSLSTGEMGNIQYFGAGTRLSVL.

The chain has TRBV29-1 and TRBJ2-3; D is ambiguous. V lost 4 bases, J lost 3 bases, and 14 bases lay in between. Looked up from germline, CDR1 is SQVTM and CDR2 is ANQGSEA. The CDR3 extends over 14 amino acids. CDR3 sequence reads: CSVASKLRTDTQYF. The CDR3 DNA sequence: TGCAGCGTTGCTAGTAAGCTCAGGACAGATACGCAGTATTTT.

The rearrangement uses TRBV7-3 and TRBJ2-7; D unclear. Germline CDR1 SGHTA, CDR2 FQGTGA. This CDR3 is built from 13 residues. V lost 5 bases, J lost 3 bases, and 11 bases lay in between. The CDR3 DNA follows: TGTGCCAGCAGCGCACAACCAAACTACGAGCAGTACTTC. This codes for CASSAQPNYEQYF.

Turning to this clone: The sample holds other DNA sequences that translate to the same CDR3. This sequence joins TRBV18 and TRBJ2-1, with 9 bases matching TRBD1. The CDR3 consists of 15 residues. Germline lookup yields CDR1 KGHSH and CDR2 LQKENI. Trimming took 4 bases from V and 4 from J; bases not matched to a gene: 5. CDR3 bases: TGTGCCAGCTCACAGGGACAGGGAGCGTACAATGAGCAGTTCTTC. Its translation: CASSQGQGAYNEQFF. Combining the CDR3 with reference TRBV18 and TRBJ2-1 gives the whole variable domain NAGVMQNPRHLVRRRGQEARLRCSPMKGHSHVYWYRQLPEEGLKFMVYLQKENIIDESGMPKERFSAEFPKEGPSILRIQQVVRGDSAAYFCASSQGQGAYNEQFFGPGTRLTVL.

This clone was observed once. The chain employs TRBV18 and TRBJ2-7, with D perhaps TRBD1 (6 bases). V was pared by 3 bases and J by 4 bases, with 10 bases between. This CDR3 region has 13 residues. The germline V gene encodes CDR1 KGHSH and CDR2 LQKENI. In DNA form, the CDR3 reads TGTGCCAGCTCACCTGCGGACAGATACGAGCAGTACTTC. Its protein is CASSPADRYEQYF.